Described below is a single T cell receptor (beta chain) sequence and its context. The protocol was immunoSEQ multiplex PCR, while the TCRdb copy is restricted to in-frame clones and leaves out a portion. The sample holds 95,000 to 150,000 clones, around 77% seen once. The data stem from a study of blood T cell repertoires in COVID-19. Study background: T cells, B-cell-depleted T cells, or PBMCs provided the cDNA or gDNA that served as material.

Sequences were obtained from peripheral blood. The sequence was collected from a man aged 55 to 69 with active or convalescent COVID-19.

The CDR3 sequence: CASRNNRGPNEKLFF. The CDR3 nucleotides read TGTGCCAGCAGAAACAACAGGGGCCCCAATGAAAAACTGTTTTTT. The chain links TRBV2 to TRBJ1-4, with 7 bases fitting TRBD1. The V segment lost 6 bases and the J segment 5 bases; nucleotides outside the gene matches: 9. The CDR3 is 15 residues long. Germline V CDR1 and CDR2: SNHLY, FYNNEI.